The rows below give T cell receptor beta chains drawn from one sample of a study of OX40 agonist ivuxolimab in advanced cancers. The data were produced by immunoSEQ multiplex PCR, yet TCRdb's version contains in-frame clones alone and is incomplete. Of about 72,000 clones in the sample, roughly 87% were seen once. This specimen consisted of CD4+ or CD8+ T cells sorted from blood, obtained in a trial of the OX40 agonist ivuxolimab. Receptor source: an adult with an advanced solid tumor such as melanoma, head and neck, liver or kidney cancer. CDR3s include the opening cysteine and the closing phenylalanine or tryptophan. Each record gives: CDR3 DNA, CDR3 protein, clone size, V gene, J gene, D gene. D genes are given only for firm matches. A clone size is listed for some rows: how often the clone was seen (once, few, many), or a class if it is expanded.

DNA: TGTGCCAGCAGTAAGGGACAGTTATATGGCTACACCTTC
CDR3: CASSKGQLYGYTF
size: -
V: TRBV6-1
J: TRBJ1-2
D: TRBD1

DNA: TGTGCCAGCAGCTTAATGATCGGCGGAAACTACGAGCAGTACTTC
CDR3: CASSLMIGGNYEQYF
size: -
V: TRBV7-2
J: TRBJ2-7
D: -

DNA: TGTGCCAGTAAACAGGGGCATAATTCACCCCTCCACTTT
CDR3: CASKQGHNSPLHF
size: -
V: TRBV28
J: TRBJ1-6
D: TRBD1

DNA: TGTGCCAGCAGTGAAAGTGTTAGCACAGATACGCAGTATTTT
CDR3: CASSESVSTDTQYF
size: once
V: TRBV6-4
J: TRBJ2-3
D: -

DNA: TGTGCCAGTACACAGGGGGGAGGCTATGGCTACACCTTC
CDR3: CASTQGGGYGYTF
size: -
V: TRBV28
J: TRBJ1-2
D: TRBD1

DNA: TGTGCCAGCAGTCCCTCCATTGCAGGGGGTGGTGAGCAGTTCTTC
CDR3: CASSPSIAGGGEQFF
size: -
V: TRBV28
J: TRBJ2-1
D: TRBD1

DNA: TGTGCCAGCAGTCTCTCGGGGGGACAGGGGGCGCGTTTGTACTTC
CDR3: CASSLSGGQGARLYF
size: -
V: TRBV6-6
J: TRBJ2-7
D: TRBD1

DNA: TGTGCCAGTAGTGTGAGGAGCAGTACGGGAAACACCATATATTTT
CDR3: CASSVRSSTGNTIYF
size: once
V: TRBV19
J: TRBJ1-3
D: -

DNA: TGTGCCAGCAGTTACTCGTGGGGGGCAGGTCAGCCCCAGCATTTT
CDR3: CASSYSWGAGQPQHF
size: -
V: TRBV6-5
J: TRBJ1-5
D: -

DNA: TGCGCCAGCAGCCAGAGCGAGGGAGGGTGGGAGACCCAGTACTTC
CDR3: CASSQSEGGWETQYF
size: -
V: TRBV4-1
J: TRBJ2-5
D: TRBD2

DNA: TGCGCCAGCAGCTTGGGTGCGTTGGGTGTCTCCTACGAGCAGTACTTC
CDR3: CASSLGALGVSYEQYF
size: -
V: TRBV5-1
J: TRBJ2-7
D: -

DNA: TGTGCCAGCAGTGACTACAGGGGGCTGAATGGCTACACCTTC
CDR3: CASSDYRGLNGYTF
size: once
V: TRBV27
J: TRBJ1-2
D: TRBD1

DNA: TGTGCCAGCAGCTCCCAGTTCAATTCACCCCTCCACTTT
CDR3: CASSSQFNSPLHF
size: -
V: TRBV11-2
J: TRBJ1-6
D: -

DNA: TGTGCCAGCAGTTACAGACAGGCCCAGGAGACCCAGTACTTC
CDR3: CASSYRQAQETQYF
size: -
V: TRBV6-5
J: TRBJ2-5
D: -

DNA: TGCGCCACCTCGACATCGCCGTCATCTGGGGCCAACGTCCTGACTTTC
CDR3: CATSTSPSSGANVLTF
size: once
V: TRBV5-1
J: TRBJ2-6
D: -

DNA: TGTGCCAGCAGCACACGGGTGGGTCGGTCCATATATTTT
CDR3: CASSTRVGRSIYF
size: once
V: TRBV7-2
J: TRBJ1-3
D: -

DNA: TGCGCCAGCAGGGCAGGGGAGTGGGTGAACACTGAAGCTTTCTTT
CDR3: CASRAGEWVNTEAFF
size: -
V: TRBV5-1
J: TRBJ1-1
D: -

DNA: TGTGCCAGCAGCCAACAGGGGCCCAAAAACATTCAGTACTTC
CDR3: CASSQQGPKNIQYF
size: -
V: TRBV4-2
J: TRBJ2-4
D: -

DNA: TGTGCCAGCACCTCATCCCGGGACAGGCTGGGGGAGCAGTACTTC
CDR3: CASTSSRDRLGEQYF
size: -
V: TRBV6-6
J: TRBJ2-7
D: TRBD1

DNA: TGTGCCAGCAGCTGGGGGGGGATCTCGGACATTCAGTACTTC
CDR3: CASSWGGISDIQYF
size: -
V: TRBV7-2
J: TRBJ2-4
D: TRBD2